This is a list of T cell receptor beta chains from one sample in a study of cytomegalovirus exposure and HLA in healthy donors. Sequencing was performed with immunoSEQ multiplex PCR; in TCRdb, only in-frame clones are kept and a portion is missing. The top ten clones hold over 1.5% of a sample with roughly 190,000 clones, around 77% of them seen once. Sequencing was done on a sample of PBMCs. These TCRs come from a woman aged 18-30 years in good health and CMV-seronegative. CDR3s include the opening cysteine and the closing phenylalanine or tryptophan. A D gene is named only where the DNA matches it firmly. A row's size may be missing; if present it is once, few, many or a size class.

CDR3 protein	CDR3 DNA	CDR3 length	V gene	J gene	clone size	D gene
CASSQPKDNSYEQYF	TGCGCCAGCAGCCAACCGAAAGACAACTCCTACGAGCAGTACTTC	15	TRBV4-1	TRBJ2-7	NA	NA
CAWSEGQAGNTIYF	TGTGCCTGGAGTGAGGGACAGGCCGGAAACACCATATATTTT	14	TRBV30	TRBJ1-3	few	TRBD1
CASSLPNGVNYGYTF	TGCGCCAGCAGCCTCCCTAACGGGGTTAACTATGGCTACACCTTC	15	TRBV4-1	TRBJ1-2	NA	NA
CASSGLAKRNSPLHF	TGTGCCAGCAGCGGGTTGGCCAAACGGAATTCACCCCTCCACTTT	15	TRBV25-1	TRBJ1-6	NA	NA
CASSPRGDGGLTEAFF	TGTGCCAGCTCACCACGGGGGGATGGGGGGTTGACTGAAGCTTTCTTT	16	TRBV18	TRBJ1-1	NA	NA
CASSIGWWTGGNTEAFF	TGTGCCAGTAGTATAGGTTGGTGGACAGGGGGAAACACTGAAGCTTTCTTT	17	TRBV19	TRBJ1-1	NA	TRBD1
CASSLRTAYNEQFF	TGCGCCAGCAGCTTACGGACAGCCTACAATGAGCAGTTCTTC	14	TRBV5-1	TRBJ2-1	NA	NA
CAWSRGGGYNEQFF	TGTGCCTGGAGTAGAGGGGGGGGTTACAATGAGCAGTTCTTC	14	TRBV30	TRBJ2-1	once	NA
CASSFGQANYGYTF	TGTGCCAGCAGTTTCGGTCAGGCTAACTATGGCTACACCTTC	14	TRBV28	TRBJ1-2	NA	NA
CASSWTATGNNSPLHF	TGTGCCAGCAGCTGGACCGCCACAGGGAACAATTCACCCCTCCACTTT	16	TRBV5-4	TRBJ1-6	NA	NA
CATQNQGGNTEAFF	TGTGCCACCCAAAACCAGGGGGGGAACACTGAAGCTTTCTTT	14	TRBV27	TRBJ1-1	NA	TRBD1
CASSLARRLEAFF	TGCGCCAGCAGCTTGGCCAGGAGGCTTGAAGCTTTCTTT	13	TRBV5-1	TRBJ1-1	NA	NA
CASSFRAGELFF	TGTGCCAGCAGTTTCCGGGCCGGGGAGCTGTTTTTT	12	TRBV27	TRBJ2-2	NA	NA
CASSQVADTQYF	TGCGCCAGCAGCCAAGTAGCAGATACGCAGTATTTT	12	TRBV4-1	TRBJ2-3	few	NA
CARSNGGAWDTEAFF	TGTGCCAGAAGCAATGGGGGCGCGTGGGACACTGAAGCTTTCTTT	15	TRBV7-5	TRBJ1-1	once	NA
CASSLVLGAAGANVLTF	TGTGCCAGCAGCTTGGTTCTGGGGGCTGCGGGGGCCAACGTCCTGACTTTC	17	TRBV5-6	TRBJ2-6	NA	NA
CAWSGGKGGGLLGAEQYF	TGTGCCTGGAGTGGGGGGAAGGGCGGGGGTTTACTAGGGGCCGAGCAGTACTTC	18	TRBV30	TRBJ2-7	NA	TRBD2
CASSARRGAYNEQFF	TGTGCCAGCAGCGCCAGGCGGGGGGCTTACAATGAGCAGTTCTTC	15	TRBV6-5	TRBJ2-1	few	TRBD2
CASSLRPGGSDTQYF	TGTGCCAGCAGTTTGAGACCGGGAGGGTCAGATACGCAGTATTTT	15	TRBV6-4	TRBJ2-3	NA	TRBD2
CASSARGLAGTLETQYF	TGTGCCAGCAGCGCTCGTGGACTAGCGGGGACATTGGAGACCCAGTACTTC	17	TRBV9	TRBJ2-5	NA	TRBD2
CASSYLPGQGATEAFF	TGTGCCAGCAGTTACCTCCCGGGACAGGGGGCCACTGAAGCTTTCTTT	16	TRBV6-5	TRBJ1-1	NA	TRBD1
CASSPDRYSNQPQHF	TGTGCCAGCAGTCCGGACAGGTATAGCAATCAGCCCCAGCATTTT	15	TRBV6-5	TRBJ1-5	NA	TRBD1
CASSRQASNYGYTF	TGTGCCAGTAGTAGACAGGCCTCTAACTATGGCTACACCTTC	14	TRBV19	TRBJ1-2	NA	NA
CASSYRAGDNEQFF	TGTGCCAGCAGTTACAGGGCGGGAGACAATGAGCAGTTCTTC	14	TRBV6-6	TRBJ2-1	NA	TRBD2
CASSRGSTDTQYF	TGTGCCAGCAGTCGAGGGTCGACAGATACGCAGTATTTT	13	TRBV27	TRBJ2-3	NA	NA
CASSISTGGGNQPQHF	TGTGCCAGTAGTATCTCGACAGGGGGCGGCAATCAGCCCCAGCATTTT	16	TRBV19	TRBJ1-5	few	TRBD1
CASSFPPGYNSPLHF	TGTGCCAGCAGTTTCCCACCGGGCTATAATTCACCCCTCCACTTT	15	TRBV28	TRBJ1-6	NA	NA
CASIKKGGAGGLTGELFF	TGTGCCAGCATAAAAAAAGGAGGAGCGGGAGGTCTCACCGGGGAGCTGTTTTTT	18	TRBV21-1	TRBJ2-2	NA	NA
CASSPQGSAKNIQYF	TGTGCCAGCAGCCCACAGGGGAGTGCCAAAAACATTCAGTACTTC	15	TRBV5-4	TRBJ2-4	few	TRBD1
CASSVVDRRNTGELFF	TGTGCCAGCAGTGTTGTAGACAGGCGGAACACCGGGGAGCTGTTTTTT	16	TRBV2	TRBJ2-2	NA	NA
CASRGQGGSAFF	TGTGCCAGTAGGGGACAGGGAGGGTCGGCTTTCTTT	12	TRBV19	TRBJ1-1	NA	TRBD1
CASSITPHSGLYNEQFF	TGTGCCAGTAGTATTACTCCCCATAGCGGGTTGTACAATGAGCAGTTCTTC	17	TRBV19	TRBJ2-1	NA	TRBD2
CASSQAEGGVNEQFF	TGTGCCAGCAGCCAAGCCGAGGGAGGGGTCAATGAGCAGTTCTTC	15	TRBV4-2	TRBJ2-1	NA	TRBD2
CASSQDFGTGEEKLFF	TGTGCCAGCAGCCAAGATTTTGGGACAGGAGAAGAAAAACTGTTTTTT	16	TRBV4-2	TRBJ1-4	NA	TRBD1
CASSSEAGASYEQYF	TGTGCCAGCAGTTCGGAAGCGGGGGCCTCCTACGAGCAGTACTTC	15	TRBV6-1	TRBJ2-7	NA	TRBD2
CASSQLRANTGELFF	TGTGCCAGCAGCCAGCTGCGCGCGAACACCGGGGAGCTGTTTTTT	15	TRBV14	TRBJ2-2	NA	NA
CAWQPRLARTGELFF	TGTGCCTGGCAACCCCGACTAGCGAGAACCGGGGAGCTGTTTTTT	15	TRBV30	TRBJ2-2	NA	TRBD2
CATTETSGGQETQYF	TGTGCCACCACGGAGACTAGCGGGGGACAAGAGACCCAGTACTTC	15	TRBV5-4	TRBJ2-5	NA	TRBD2
CASCGDRVDEQYF	TGTGCCAGCTGCGGGGACAGGGTCGACGAGCAGTACTTC	13	TRBV5-6	TRBJ2-7	NA	TRBD1
CASSEESRDRVVDTQYF	TGTGCCAGCAGTGAAGAGAGCCGGGACAGGGTGGTAGATACGCAGTATTTT	17	TRBV6-1	TRBJ2-3	NA	TRBD1
CASSRGNSNQPQHF	TGTGCCAGCAGCCGGGGAAATAGCAATCAGCCCCAGCATTTT	14	TRBV5-5	TRBJ1-5	NA	NA
CAISDLPANYGYTF	TGTGCCATCAGTGATCTTCCCGCTAACTATGGCTACACCTTC	14	TRBV10-3	TRBJ1-2	NA	NA
CASSQVPGLASKQFF	TGCGCCAGCAGCCAAGTGCCGGGACTAGCAAGTAAGCAGTTCTTC	15	TRBV4-3	TRBJ2-1	NA	TRBD2
CATTRREVDTQYF	TGTGCCACTACTCGGCGGGAGGTAGATACGCAGTATTTT	13	TRBV19	TRBJ2-3	NA	TRBD2
CASSLVQGNNQPQHF	TGTGCCAGCAGCTTGGTCCAGGGAAACAATCAGCCCCAGCATTTT	15	TRBV5-5	TRBJ1-5	NA	NA
CASSKTGTTNEQFF	TGTGCCAGCAGCAAAACCGGGACTACCAATGAGCAGTTCTTC	14	TRBV21-1	TRBJ2-1	few	NA
CASSFPGTGELFF	TGTGCCAGCAGCTTTCCGGGGACCGGGGAGCTGTTTTTT	13	TRBV11-1	TRBJ2-2	NA	NA
CASSFSRLRGQETQYF	TGTGCCAGCAGCTTCAGTCGGTTGCGGGGCCAAGAGACCCAGTACTTC	16	TRBV7-2	TRBJ2-5	once	NA
CASSSLNSLNTEAFF	TGCGCCAGCTCGAGCCTTAATTCCCTAAACACTGAAGCTTTCTTT	15	TRBV10-2	TRBJ1-1	NA	NA
CASSVGGSVNEQFF	TGTGCCAGCAGCGTAGGAGGCAGCGTAAATGAGCAGTTCTTC	14	TRBV9	TRBJ2-1	NA	NA
CAWTMGGGNTIYF	TGTGCCTGGACCATGGGGGGAGGAAACACCATATATTTT	13	TRBV30	TRBJ1-3	few	NA
CASSLSGQANNSPLHF	TGTGCCAGCAGCTTAAGTGGGCAGGCGAATAATTCACCCCTCCACTTT	16	TRBV7-8	TRBJ1-6	NA	NA